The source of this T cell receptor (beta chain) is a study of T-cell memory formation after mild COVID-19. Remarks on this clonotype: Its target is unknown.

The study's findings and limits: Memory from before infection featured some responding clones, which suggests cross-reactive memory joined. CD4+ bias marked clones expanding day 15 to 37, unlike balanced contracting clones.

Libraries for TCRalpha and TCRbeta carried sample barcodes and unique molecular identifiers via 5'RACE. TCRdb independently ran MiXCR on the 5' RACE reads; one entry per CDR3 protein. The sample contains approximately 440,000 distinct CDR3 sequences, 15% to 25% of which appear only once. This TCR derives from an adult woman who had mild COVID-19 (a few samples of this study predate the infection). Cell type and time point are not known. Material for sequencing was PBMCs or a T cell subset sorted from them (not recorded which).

Here the CDR3 reads CASTPGDANTEAFF. Written as DNA, the CDR3 is TGTGCCAGCACCCCGGGAGATGCGAACACTGAAGCTTTCTTT. The chain combines TRBV5-6 with TRBJ1-1; D gene ambiguous. In germline, CDR1 is SGHDT, CDR2 YYEEEE. The CDR3 sequence is 14 residues long. V lost 6 bases, J lost 1 base, and 13 bases lay in between.